Described below is a single T cell receptor (beta chain) sequence and its context. This clonotype has a count of ten or more. The specificity of this receptor is unknown. Base qualities were left out, and no much larger clone turns up one base away. Looking up the germline V gene yields CDR1 SGHAT and CDR2 FQNNGV. The CDR3 numbers 14 residues from cysteine through phenylalanine. CDR3 DNA only is kept here, 42 bases in frame from base 1. The junction carries 8 bases between V and J, which are trimmed by 2 bases and 3 bases respectively. The record originates from a study of T cells in Graves' hyperthyroidism and ophthalmopathy (dated by TCRdb to about 2019). Notes on the research overall: Peripheral blood samples were taken at initial diagnosis, before any treatment was given. After blood sampling, hyperthyroidism patients were treated with methimazole at a starting dose of 30 mg daily, and ophthalmopathy patients were treated with high-dose intravenous methylprednisolone. TCR Vbeta CDR3 sequencing of 135 peripheral blood samples (over 40 ophthalmopathy, roughly 74 hyperthyroidism and approximately 17 progressor patients) is reported in the paper. The study also compared thyroid tissue and blood T-cell repertoires from five or six Graves' hyperthyroidism patients. A discovery cohort of about a hundred patients, about 40 with Graves' ophthalmopathy and under 60 with stable Graves' hyperthyroidism, was used to find distinguishing TCR V-J signatures. Whether ophthalmopathy could be predicted prospectively was tested in an independent validation cohort made up of roughly 20 hyperthyroidism patients plus 17 patients who later progressed to ophthalmopathy. The approximately 97 discovery patients were randomly divided into training and test sets at a 7:3 ratio. The study at large found these results: No statistical method was used to fix the sample size in advance, and group allocation was not hidden from the investigators. Most expanded thyroid clonotypes (frequency above 0.001) were also found in blood, which suggests that blood repertoires may mirror thyroid immune responses. In cross-validation, a model built on a 13 V-J signature told ophthalmopathy apart from stable hyperthyroidism with approximately 91% sensitivity and roughly 81% specificity, and in testing the same model reached 80%/75%. During validation, the model predicted progression to ophthalmopathy a median of approximately 6.5 months ahead of onset, with around 70% sensitivity and 72.22% specificity.

TCR beta CDR3 regions were amplified from RNA transcripts. For the first round of RT-PCR on the TCR CDR3, the HTBI primer set was used together with the Qiagen OneStep RT-PCR kit. A second multiplex PCR round built the libraries, followed by size selection and purification. Libraries were sequenced paired-end with 100 bp reads on an Illumina HiSeq2000. In the original analysis: SOAPnuke was used to process the raw data, removing reads that contained adapters or uncalled bases, had a mean Phred below 15, or lacked an exact match to the constant primer or identifier. High-quality paired reads were merged using COPE v1.2.5, and each unique nucleotide sequence was defined as a clonotype. Clonotypes were aligned to IMGT TRBV, TRBD and TRBJ reference segments using MiTCR v1.1. Only V-J combinations with frequency above 0.0001, covering 99.2% of repertoires, were analysed. The TCS score was defined as the ratio of F50 (clonal expansion) to E x V (chaos), calculated using BLOSUM62-based TCRdist between CDR3 peptides within each V-J. Welch's t-statistics and random forest reduced approximately 520 V-J features to under 15, which were used in a naive Bayes classifier (R e1071). TCRdb took the public reads, trimmed them with fastp at Q25, ran MiXCR for clone calling and kept in-frame beta chains. Under each unique CDR3 protein, matching rows form one entry showing the most common genes and DNA. The authors' filters were not applied to this entry. This sample lists hundreds of thousands of distinct CDR3 sequences; roughly 19% were detected once. The ten largest clones take up about 35% of the sample.

Ophthalmopathy patients had moderately to severely active disease, Clinical Activity Score of at least 3, NOSPECS grade of at least 4, and duration under 3 months. Any patient with an uncontrolled infection, another autoimmune disease, pregnancy or lactation was excluded. Diagnoses relied on clinical symptoms, serum thyroxine and TRAb, thyroid ultrasound and orbital computed tomography. PBMCs were separated from roughly 10 ml of fresh peripheral blood using Ficoll-Paque density gradient centrifugation. Total RNA was extracted using Trizol reagent, and RNA quality was assessed on an Agilent 2100 Bioanalyzer.

The sequence is built from TRBV11-2 and TRBJ2-1; tentative D gene TRBD1, with 6 bases matching. The clonotype comes from a man aged 50 to 59 with Graves' ophthalmopathy. Sequencing was done on a sample of blood. CDR3 protein: CASSLSGDYNEQFF. The nucleotide sequence is TGTGCCAGCAGCTTATCAGGGGACTACAATGAGCAGTTCTTC.